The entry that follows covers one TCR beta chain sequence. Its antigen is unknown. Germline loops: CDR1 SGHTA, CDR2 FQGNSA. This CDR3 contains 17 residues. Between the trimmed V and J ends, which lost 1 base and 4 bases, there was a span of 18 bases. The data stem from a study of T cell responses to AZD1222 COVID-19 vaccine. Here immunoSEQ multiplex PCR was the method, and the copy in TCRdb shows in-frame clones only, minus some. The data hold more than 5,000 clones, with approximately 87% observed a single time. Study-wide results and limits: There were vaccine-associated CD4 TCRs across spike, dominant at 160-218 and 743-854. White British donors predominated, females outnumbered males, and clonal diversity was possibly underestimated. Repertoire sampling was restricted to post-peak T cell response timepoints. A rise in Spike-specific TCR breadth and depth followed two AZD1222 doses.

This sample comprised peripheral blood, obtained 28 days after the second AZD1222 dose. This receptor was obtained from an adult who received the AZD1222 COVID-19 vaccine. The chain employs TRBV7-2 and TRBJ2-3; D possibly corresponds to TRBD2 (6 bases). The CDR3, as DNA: TGTGCCAGCAGCTTAGGTATAGCGGCCAGGCTAGCAGATACGCAGTATTTT. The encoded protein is CASSLGIAARLADTQYF. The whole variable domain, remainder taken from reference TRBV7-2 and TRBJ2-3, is GAGVSQSPSNKVTEKGKDVELRCDPISGHTALYWYRQSLGQGLEFLIYFQGNSAPDKSGLPSDRFSAERTGGSVSTLTIQRTQQEDSAVYLCASSLGIAARLADTQYFGPGTRLTVL.